This passage covers 19 T cell receptor beta chains from one sample sequenced in a study of shared clonotypes between healthy human individuals. Profiling relied on immunoSEQ multiplex PCR, and the TCRdb table lists in-frame clones only, not all of them. This sample has roughly 1,000,000 clones, with about 84% found just once. The sequenced sample was memory CD4+ T cells from PBMCs. Subset described: CD45RA-negative fraction. The receptors derive from a man between 18 and 35 years old in good health. Some clones in this sample may be carry-over from other donors' samples.

This clone was recorded only once. The CDR3 region has the DNA TGTGCCAGCAGCGGACTCCAGGCTCCAGTTTATGGCTACACCTTC. It codes for CASSGLQAPVYGYTF. The chain links TRBV9 to TRBJ1-2; D unresolved. Germline values: CDR1 SGDLS, CDR2 YYNGEE. This CDR3 contains 15 residues. V was clipped by 3 bases and J by 5 bases, with 17 bases between them.

The chain carries TRBV28 and TRBJ1-2; 12 bases are shared with TRBD1. This CDR3 comprises 15 residues. The germline V gene has CDR1 MDHEN and CDR2 SYDVKM. V shed 2 bases, J shed 7 bases, and the junction held 5 bases outside the gene matches. Here the CDR3 reads CASSLGGQGASGYTF. Written as DNA, the CDR3 is TGTGCCAGCAGTTTAGGGGGACAGGGGGCGTCTGGCTACACCTTC.

This chain links TRBV28 with TRBJ2-1; 8 bases fit TRBD1. Germline assignment: CDR1 MDHEN and CDR2 SYDVKM. V lost 8 bases and J lost 2; bases outside the gene matches: 8. This CDR3 spans 15 amino acids. The CDR3 spells CASYVDRATYNEQFF. The CDR3 DNA reads TGTGCCAGCTACGTGGACAGGGCTACCTACAATGAGCAGTTCTTC.

The rearrangement links TRBV19 to TRBJ2-7; 8 nucleotides line up with TRBD2. CDR1 is LNHDA, CDR2 SQIVND, per germline (reference sequence). The V gene end was trimmed by 5 bases and the J gene end by 1 base; junction bases not matched to a gene: 10. The CDR3 consists of 16 residues. The CDR3 spells CASSETGTSYSYEQYF. Written as DNA, the CDR3 is TGTGCCAGTAGTGAAACCGGGACTAGTTATTCCTACGAGCAGTACTTC.

The chain carries TRBV5-1 and TRBJ1-5, with 7 nucleotides matching TRBD1. The CDR3 has 14 amino acids. V shed 4 bases, J shed 7 bases, and the junction held 8 bases outside the gene matches. Germline lookup yields CDR1 SGHRS and CDR2 YFSETQ. The CDR3 bases are TGCGCCAGCAGCGACCGGGACAGAAGGCAGCCCCAGCATTTT. Amino acid sequence: CASSDRDRRQPQHF.

This clone is a singleton in its sample. The chain uses TRBV6-1 and TRBJ2-5; tentatively, D is TRBD2 (5 bases). V gave up 7 bases and J gave up 4 bases, with 19 bases separating them. The CDR3 is 15 residues long. The germline gives CDR1 MNHNS, CDR2 SASEGT. The CDR3 reads CASIRVRGAGETQYF. As DNA, the CDR3 is TGTGCCAGCATAAGGGTCCGGGGTGCGGGAGAGACCCAGTACTTC.

This clone was found a few times. The rearrangement joins TRBV7-6 to TRBJ1-1; no clear D. The CDR3 length is 14 residues. Trimming took 5 bases from V and 6 from J, leaving 16 bases between them. Germline V gene sequence: CDR1 SGHVS, CDR2 FNYEAQ. The CDR3, as DNA: TGTGCCAGCAGCCTTGGCATAAGTTCCGCTGAAGCTTTCTTT. As protein: CASSLGISSAEAFF.

The chain carries TRBV6-1 and TRBJ2-5; TRBD2 aligns across 10 bases. The CDR3 runs to 17 residues. CDR1 is MNHNS, CDR2 SASEGT, per germline. V was pared by 1 base and J by 3 bases, with 8 bases of the junction left unmatched. CDR3 nucleotide sequence: TGTGCCAGCAGTGAAGGGATGGGGCTAGCGGGGGAAGAGACCCAGTACTTC. Translation gives CASSEGMGLAGEETQYF.

In its sample, this clone was seen a few times. This chain uses TRBV4-2 with TRBJ1-1; maybe TRBD1 (5 bases). Germline CDR1 LGHNA, CDR2 YNFKEQ. CDR3 length: 15 amino acids. V dropped 4 bases and J dropped 3 bases, with 15 bases sitting between them. CDR3 loop: CASSLGTGTYTEAFF. The CDR3 coding sequence is TGTGCCAGCAGCCTAGGGACGGGGACCTACACTGAAGCTTTCTTT.

This clone was seen only once. The chain is built from TRBV30 and TRBJ1-6, with 9 bases lining up with TRBD1. V lost 0 bases, J lost 9 bases, and 3 bases stayed unmatched. The CDR3 loop spans 14 amino acids. CDR1 is GTSNPN and CDR2 is SVGIG in the germline V gene (reference sequence). CDR3 coding DNA: TGTGCCTGGAGTGTTGGGGACAGGGCTTCACCCCTCCACTTT. Translating it yields CAWSVGDRASPLHF.

The CDR3 sequence is CASSLEAGTGTQYF. As DNA, the CDR3 is TGCGCCAGCAGCTTGGAGGCGGGGACGGGGACCCAGTACTTC. The chain recombines TRBV5-1 with TRBJ2-5; a possible D gene is TRBD2 (6 bases). This CDR3 spans 14 amino acids. V was trimmed by 0 bases and J by 7 bases, leaving 13 bases between them. Germline CDR1 is SGHRS and CDR2 is YFSETQ.

The chain couples TRBV2 to TRBJ2-3, with 7 bases matching TRBD2. This CDR3 region has 12 residues. V trimming: 7 bases; J trimming: 6 bases; junction bases outside the gene matches: 4. Germline V gene lookup returns CDR1 SNHLY and CDR2 FYNNEI. In DNA, the CDR3 is TGTGCCAGCAAGGCGCGGGGGGATACGCAGTATTTT. Protein sequence: CASKARGDTQYF.

The rearrangement uses TRBV11-2 and TRBJ2-2, with 7 bases lining up with TRBD1. The ends lost 3 bases at V and 5 bases at J; junction bases unmatched: 6. The CDR3 is made up of 15 amino acids. The germline V gene encodes CDR1 SGHAT and CDR2 FQNNGV. CDR3 sequence reads: CASSFGQAGTGELFF. CDR3 bases: TGTGCCAGCAGCTTTGGACAGGCCGGGACCGGGGAGCTGTTTTTT.

The chain employs TRBV29-1 and TRBJ1-1; D is ambiguous. Germline CDR1 reads SQVTM; CDR2 reads ANQGSEA. V was clipped by 0 bases and J by 5 bases, with 10 bases between them. This CDR3 region has 13 residues. CDR3 coding DNA: TGCAGCGTTGAAGATCCCACCCGGACTGAAGCTTTCTTT. This sequence encodes CSVEDPTRTEAFF.

The chain is built from TRBV7-3 and TRBJ2-5; TRBD1 aligns across 7 bases. The tail of the sequence fits TRBJ2-7 better, so the J call may be wrong. Germline V lookup: CDR1 SGHTA, CDR2 FQGTGA. This CDR3 spans 14 amino acids. The CDR3 coding sequence is TGTGCCAGCAGCGAGACAGGGAATGATTACGAGCAGTACTTC. As protein: CASSETGNDYEQYF.

V and J are TRBV5-1 and TRBJ2-5; 7 bases are shared with TRBD2. This CDR3 is 14 amino acids long. CDR1 is SGHRS, CDR2 YFSETQ, per germline. The trim removed 5 bases at V and 5 bases at J, leaving 9 bases unmatched. CDR3 amino acids: CASSRLVSGETQYF. DNA of the CDR3: TGCGCCAGCAGTCGTCTGGTTAGCGGGGAGACCCAGTACTTC.

Regarding this clone: A read error may explain this, as a much larger clone is one base away. The gene calls are TRBV7-9 and TRBJ1-1; 7 bases fit TRBD1. Per germline, CDR1 SEHNR and CDR2 FQNEAQ (reference sequence). This CDR3 comprises 13 residues. V was pared by 5 bases and J by 4 bases, with 4 bases of the junction left unmatched. CDR3 in DNA: TGTGCCAGCAGCGCGACAGGGTCCACTGAAGCTTTCTTT. As protein: CASSATGSTEAFF.

The J gene is TRBJ2-7, the V gene TRBV19; TRBD1 aligns across 7 bases. Germline loops: CDR1 LNHDA, CDR2 SQIVND (reference sequence). The CDR3 runs 14 residues. The V gene end was trimmed by 6 bases and the J gene end by 6 bases; junction bases not matched to a gene: 11. The CDR3 region is CASRHTGTASEQYF. The CDR3 nucleotides read TGTGCCAGTAGGCATACCGGGACAGCCAGCGAGCAGTACTTC.

This clone has a count of ten or more. The chain combines TRBV2 with TRBJ1-1; no clear D. Trimming pared 1 base from V and 3 bases from J, leaving 9 bases between. The CDR3 runs 14 residues. Germline values: CDR1 SNHLY, CDR2 FYNNEI. The CDR3 region is CASSEVSGYTEAFF. CDR3 nucleotides: TGTGCCAGCAGTGAAGTAAGCGGCTACACTGAAGCTTTCTTT.